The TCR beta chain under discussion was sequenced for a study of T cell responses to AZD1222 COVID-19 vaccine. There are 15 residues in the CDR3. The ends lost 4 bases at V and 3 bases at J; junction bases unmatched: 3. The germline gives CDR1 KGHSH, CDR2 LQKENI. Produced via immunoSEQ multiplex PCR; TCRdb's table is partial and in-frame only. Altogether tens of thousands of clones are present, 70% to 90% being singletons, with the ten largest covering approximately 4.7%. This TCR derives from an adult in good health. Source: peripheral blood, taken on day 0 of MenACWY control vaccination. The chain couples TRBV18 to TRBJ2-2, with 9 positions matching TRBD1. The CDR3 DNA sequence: TGTGCCAGCTCACAAAGACAGGGGGACACCGGGGAGCTGTTTTTT. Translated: CASSQRQGDTGELFF.